This TCR beta chain stems from a study of shared clonotypes between healthy human individuals (dated by TCRdb to about 2020). The study in broad terms: A couple of women and a few men aged 18 to 49 years were included in the cohort. Per donor, three plates each were used for CD4 naive and CD4 memory, two for CD8 naive, and one for CD8 memory. To estimate repertoire size and how much clonotypes are shared between individuals, the study performed deep sequencing of blood TCR repertoires from a few healthy adults. Different laboratories and diverse techniques were used to prepare libraries and sequence TCR repertoires, to increase sequencing depth and limit assay-specific biases. Per donor, leukapheresis produced somewhere between about 0.85 and 8.9 billion PBMCs. What the work shows at the level of the full study, not this receptor alone: Larger estimated clonotype richness was generally found for naive subsets than for memory subsets. Rarefaction of sorted-subset datasets indicated incomplete sequencing despite the large sequencing depth. Clonotypes shared by all four sorted-subset donors showed higher generation probabilities than non-shared clonotypes. Pairwise subsampling indicated that sequencing depth was expected to affect the degree of clonotype sharing among donors. Sampling was restricted to blood, and TCR repertoires in tissue are likely to differ from TCR repertoires in blood. The small number of donors limited the genetic and exposure-history diversity represented. Across several donors, roughly 5% of naive CD4, roughly 3.4% of naive CD8, about 2.3% of memory CD4, and under 0.45% of memory CD8 clonotypes were shared.

This clone was detected ten times or more. What antigen it recognizes has not been identified. Per-base quality was not reported, and no clone a single base away is much larger than it. Healthy HIV-negative adults with no recently reported acute infections or vaccinations were included as donors. All donors were Caucasian adults living in Nashville, Tennessee, USA. Magnetic negative selection was used to enrich CD4+ T cells, after which naive cells were positively selected on CD45RA and the negative fraction became the memory subset. After blood collection by leukapheresis, PBMCs were isolated using Ficoll-Histopaque density gradient centrifugation and then cryopreserved in the vapor phase of liquid nitrogen. Analytical flow cytometry was used to check the purity and quantity of every magnetically sorted T cell population. From each sorted fraction, genomic DNA was isolated and quantified by UV absorbance on a Nanodrop 2000c.

Using the deep immunoSEQ assay, multiplex PCR amplified TCR CDR3 regions from genomic DNA. Genomic DNA extracted from each cell subset was distributed evenly over all wells of several immunoSEQ 96-well plates, and each plate served as one replicate. For sorted subsets, 150 to 250 ng genomic DNA, equal to tens of thousands of T cell genomes, was loaded into each replicate PCR. The purified libraries were quantified using a Qubit 3.0 fluorometer, sized with a Bioanalyzer 2100, and then quantified again using the KAPA Library Quantification kit. A separate single-read 150-cycle Illumina NextSeq 550 flow cell was used to sequence each immunoSEQ 96-well plate. As for the original processing: The immunoSEQ output contained only junctional sequences without quality scores, so filtering could not match that applied to full-length reads. Sequences were annotated with PyIR, a Python wrapper for IgBLAST v1.9, and V/J genes and CDR3 were assigned using IMGT germline references. Reads were removed for weak V/J assignments (E-value above 1e-6), missing CDR3, stop codons, out-of-frame junctions, or ambiguous translated residues. V3J clonotypes were defined as sequences sharing the same inferred V gene, J gene, and CDR3 amino acid sequence. The percentage overlap between two repertoires was calculated by dividing the number of shared unique clonotypes by the size of the smaller repertoire. Three approaches were used to assess repertoire richness: RTK rarefaction, the Chao1 estimator, and Recon v2.1 estimates of unobserved clonotypes. For all TCRbeta clonotypes obtained by the gDNA method from a few donors, generation probabilities were computed with OLGA. Not all clones reach the TCRdb copy of this immuneACCESS table, which keeps in-frame sequences only. Checked studies attribute under half of the gap to unresolved V genes and leave the rest unexplained. V and J calls and clone size come straight from that table; D and trimming were deduced from the DNA. This sample holds about 1 million clones; approximately 72% were observed only once. The ten top clones hold about 1.5% of the sample.

The clonotype was recovered from a man younger than 30 in good health. The sequenced sample was memory CD4+ T cells sorted from blood. The sample's cell subset or site label is to be understood as: CD45RA-negative fraction.

The CDR3 region: CATGLDRADGYTF. The sequence in DNA is TGTGCCACAGGGTTGGACAGGGCAGATGGCTACACCTTC. The chain is made from TRBV15 and TRBJ1-2, and 8 bases in between align with TRBD1. From V the trimming removes 9 bases and from J it removes 6 bases, while the gene matches leave 9 bases of the junction unaccounted for. Measured from the cysteine to the phenylalanine, the CDR3 is 13 residues long. The retained sequence is limited to the CDR3, 39 bases, with the frame set at the first base. The germline V gene (reference sequence) gives CDR1 as LNHNV and CDR2 as YYDKDF.